This T cell receptor (beta chain) derives from a study of shared clonotypes between healthy human individuals. Researchers partitioned CD4+ cells into CD45RA+ naive and CD45RA-negative memory subsets. Assay used: immunoSEQ multiplex PCR; TCRdb lists only in-frame clones, some missing. The sample holds roughly 640,000 clones; roughly 97% are singletons and the top ten take about 0.057%. Trimming removed 4 bases from V and 7 bases from J; junction bases left unmatched: 10. Germline V gene data show CDR1 as KGHSH and CDR2 as LQKENI. This CDR3 is 16 amino acids long. The specimen was naive CD4+ T cells sorted from blood. The subset here: CD45RA+ positively selected. This sequence joins TRBV18 and TRBJ2-1; 10 nucleotides match TRBD2. The TCR originated in a woman in her twenties or thirties in good health. In nucleotides, the CDR3 is TGTGCCAGCTCACAGCAGCTAGCGGGAGTTTATAATGAGCAGTTCTTC. It codes for CASSQQLAGVYNEQFF.